The 8 T cell receptor beta chains below were found in one sample sequenced in a study of blood T cells in healthy people across ages. The use of a sample-barcoded 5' primer and a J-beta primer mix characterized a second PCR of about 6 to 12 cycles. In TCRdb, the 5' RACE reads were re-called with MiXCR into one record per CDR3 protein. This table holds around 2 million distinct CDR3 sequences, more than 35% found once. The sample comprised blood. These receptors were collected from a human donor in good health.

The chain joins TRBV4-3 to TRBJ1-4; D not certain. This CDR3 is 16 amino acids long. Germline V lookup: CDR1 LGHNA, CDR2 YSLEER. V lost 3 bases, J lost 10 bases, and 21 bases lay in between. This chain's CDR3 is CASSQDLDFQVRKLFF. The DNA of the CDR3 is TGCGCCAGCAGCCAGGACCTGGACTTCCAAGTGAGAAAACTGTTTTTT.

The genes are TRBV11-3 and TRBJ2-5; 15 nucleotides align to TRBD2. After removal of 5 bases from V and 3 bases from J, the junction contained 13 bases not matched to a gene. Looked up from germline, CDR1 is SGHNT and CDR2 is YENEEA. CDR3 length: 19 residues. For the CDR3, the DNA is TGTGCCAGCAGCCAAACAGCGGGGACTAGCGGGGGGCCGGAAGAGACCCAGTACTTC. Amino acid sequence: CASSQTAGTSGGPEETQYF.

This clonotype was observed a few times. Compared with germline, one end of the junction differs, possibly owing to a read error. The rearrangement uses TRBV15 and TRBJ1-2, with TRBD1 matching 9 bases. CDR1 is LNHNV and CDR2 is YYDKDF in the germline V gene (reference sequence). The CDR3 spans 14 residues. The CDR3 loop is CATSVQGANYGYTF. The CDR3 nucleotides are TGTGCCACCAGCGTACAGGGGGCAAACTACGGCTACACCTTC.

This clonotype was observed a few times. This chain joins TRBV7-9 and TRBJ2-5; D is unresolved. Germline loops: CDR1 SEHNR, CDR2 FQNEAQ (reference sequence). The V gene lost 3 bases and the J gene lost 2 bases, with 10 bases spanning the gap. This CDR3 contains 14 residues. CDR3 loop: CASSFSATQETQYF. Written as DNA, the CDR3 is TGTGCCAGCAGCTTTTCGGCGACTCAAGAGACCCAGTACTTC. Looking up the rest from reference TRBV7-9 and TRBJ2-5 gives the full variable domain: DTGVSQNPRHKITKRGQNVTFRCDPISEHNRLYWYRQTLGQGPEFLTYFQNEAQLEKSRLLSDRFSAERPKGSFSTLEIQRTEQGDSAMYLCASSFSATQETQYFGPGTRLLVL.

The table lists this clonotype with a few counts. This chain uses TRBV5-6 with TRBJ1-2; TRBD1 is a possible D gene (5 bases). Trimming removed 1 base from V and 10 bases from J, with 17 bases in between. The CDR3 loop spans 14 amino acids. The germline gives CDR1 SGHDT, CDR2 YYEEEE. Written as DNA, the CDR3 is TGTGCCAGCAGCTTGTATATGGGGCATGGTGACTACACCTTC. Protein sequence: CASSLYMGHGDYTF.

This clonotype appeared once. This sequence joins TRBV10-3 and TRBJ2-7, with D possibly matching TRBD2 (7 bases). CDR3 length equals 14 residues. The germline CDR1 and CDR2 sequences are ENHRY and SYGVKD. Trimming removed 2 bases from V and 2 bases from J, with 10 bases in between. This CDR3 is CAISETGRAYEQYF. The CDR3 DNA is TGTGCCATCAGTGAGACAGGGAGGGCCTACGAGCAGTACTTC.

The rearrangement uses TRBV7-2 and TRBJ2-3; maybe TRBD2 (5 bases). This CDR3 contains 15 residues. Trimming removed 6 bases at V and 0 bases at J, with 13 bases between. Germline CDR1 SGHTA, CDR2 FQGNSA. CDR3 sequence reads: CASRQRVTSTDTQYF. DNA for the CDR3: TGTGCCAGCAGACAGAGGGTCACTAGCACAGATACGCAGTATTTT.

As regards this clonotype: One end of the junction does not line up with germline, which may come from a read error. The CDR3 loop reads CSAGRTNTQYF. In nucleotides, the CDR3 is TGCAGTGCCGGCCGCACAAATACGCAGTATTTT. This sequence joins TRBV20-1 and TRBJ2-3; no firm D call. CDR3 length equals 11 residues. Germline CDR1 is DFQATT and CDR2 is SNEGSKA (reference sequence).